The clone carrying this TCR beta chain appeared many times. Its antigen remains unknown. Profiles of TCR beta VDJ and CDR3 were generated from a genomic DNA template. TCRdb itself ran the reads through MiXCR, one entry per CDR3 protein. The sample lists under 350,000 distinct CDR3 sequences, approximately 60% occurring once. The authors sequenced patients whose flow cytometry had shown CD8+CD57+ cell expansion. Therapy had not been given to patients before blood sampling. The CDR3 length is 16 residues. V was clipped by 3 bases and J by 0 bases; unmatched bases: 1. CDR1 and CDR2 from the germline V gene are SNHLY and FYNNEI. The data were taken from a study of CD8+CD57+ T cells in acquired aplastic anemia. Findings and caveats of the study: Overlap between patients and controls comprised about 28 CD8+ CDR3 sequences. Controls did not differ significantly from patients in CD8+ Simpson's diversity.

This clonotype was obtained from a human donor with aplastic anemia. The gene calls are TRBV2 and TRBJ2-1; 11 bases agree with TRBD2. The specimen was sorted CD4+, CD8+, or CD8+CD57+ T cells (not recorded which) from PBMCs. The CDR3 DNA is TGTGCCAGCAGTGAGCTAGCGGGGGGCTCCTACAATGAGCAGTTCTTC. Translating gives CASSELAGGSYNEQFF.